This TCR beta chain emerged from a study of T cell responses to AZD1222 COVID-19 vaccine. Study at large: Second-dose schedules of about 4 or about 12 weeks were combined.

With respect to this clone: Its antigen is unknown.

Broader study findings: Within unmutated variant regions lay the reported targets of nearly half of spike-specific TCRs. Donors were mostly white British, more females; clonal diversity possibly underestimated.

The CDR3 extends over 21 amino acids. Germline V gene data show CDR1 as LGHNT and CDR2 as FRNRAP. V dropped 0 bases and J dropped 2 bases, with 26 bases sitting between them. Only in-frame clones appear in the TCRdb table, and some are missing; sequencing was by immunoSEQ multiplex PCR. The sample carries 100,000 or so clones, nearly 90% recorded once. The sequences come from peripheral blood, collected on day 0 of AZD1222 vaccination. This receptor was obtained from an adult in good health. The genes are TRBV12-5 and TRBJ1-3; no definite D call. CDR3 nucleotide sequence: TGTGCTAGTGGTTTGGTTGCGGGAGCGGGTTTAATGGGCGGAGCTGGAAACACCATATATTTT. As protein: CASGLVAGAGLMGGAGNTIYF.